The 3 T cell receptor beta chains listed next were all sequenced from one sample in a study of OX40 agonist ivuxolimab in advanced cancers. Clones were read by immunoSEQ multiplex PCR, and TCRdb kept only the in-frame ones, dropping some. The sample contains about 78,000 clones, 92% of which appear only once. Sequences were derived from CD4+ or CD8+ T cells sorted from blood, sampled in a trial of the OX40 agonist ivuxolimab. Source of these receptors: an adult with an advanced solid tumor such as melanoma, head and neck, liver or kidney cancer.

CDR3 DNA sequence: TGTGCCAGTGGATCGACGGTAGCTAACTATGGCTACACCTTC. Protein: CASGSTVANYGYTF. This chain joins TRBV19 and TRBJ1-2; D is unclear. Trimming shortened V by 8 bases and J by 0 bases, and 13 bases separated the two germline ends. The V gene's germline CDR1 is LNHDA and CDR2 SQIVND (reference sequence). The CDR3 totals 14 residues. Supplemented by reference TRBV19 and TRBJ1-2, the full variable domain reads DGGITQSPKYLFRKEGQNVTLSCEQNLNHDAMYWYRQDPGQGLRLIYYSQIVNDFQKGDIAEGYSVSREKKESFPLTVTSAQKNPTAFYLCASGSTVANYGYTFGSGTRLTVV.

This clone was seen just once. The gene calls are TRBV6-5 and TRBJ2-1; no clear D gene. This CDR3 region has 13 residues. Germline V gene data show CDR1 as MNHEY and CDR2 as SVGAGI. Trimming shortened V by 3 bases and J by 9 bases, and 12 bases separated the two germline ends. The CDR3 nucleotides are TGTGCCAGCAGTTATACGGCAGCCTCTGAGCAGTTCTTC. This sequence encodes CASSYTAASEQFF.

This rearrangement joins TRBV6-4 to TRBJ1-3; D is perhaps TRBD1 (5 bases). CDR1 is MRHNA and CDR2 is SNTAGT in the germline V gene. The V end lost 4 bases, the J end lost 3 bases, and 10 bases lay between the germline ends. There are 14 residues in the CDR3. The DNA of the CDR3 is TGTGCCAGCAGTGCCACAGGAGGTGGAAACACCATATATTTT. Protein sequence: CASSATGGGNTIYF.